Listed here are 13 T cell receptor beta chains from one sample, sequenced in a study of cytotoxic CD8 clonotypes in ibrutinib-treated CLL. The method was immunoSEQ multiplex PCR; TCRdb's version includes in-frame clones alone and lacks a portion of them. The sample has fewer than 400,000 clones; 67% are singletons. Material: PBMCs, obtained after 36 months of ibrutinib treatment. The source is a human donor with chronic lymphocytic leukemia.

V gene TRBV7-3 combines with J gene TRBJ1-5, with no clear D. V was cut by 7 bases and J by 9 bases, with 10 bases left in between. In germline, CDR1 is SGHTA, CDR2 FQGTGA. This CDR3 contains 11 residues. The CDR3 nucleotides are TGTGCCAGCAATCCTTTTTGGCCCCAGCATTTT. This translates into CASNPFWPQHF.

This clone was recorded only once. The chain links TRBV9 to TRBJ2-7, with 7 bases matching TRBD1. The CDR3 totals 15 residues. Germline V CDR1 and CDR2: SGDLS, YYNGEE. Losses at the gene ends were 0 bases for V and 5 bases for J; bases not matched to a gene: 8. The CDR3 nucleotides read TGTGCCAGCAGCGTAGTGGCAGGGGGTGTCCACGAGCAGTACTTC. It codes for CASSVVAGGVHEQYF. The whole variable domain, filled in from reference TRBV9 and TRBJ2-7, reads DSGVTQTPKHLITATGQRVTLRCSPRSGDLSVYWYQQSLDQGLQFLIQYYNGEERAKGNILERFSAQQFPDLHSELNLSSLELGDSALYFCASSVVAGGVHEQYFGPGTRLTVT.

This clone appeared a few times. CDR3 loop: CASAYRPFYEQYF. For the CDR3, the DNA is TGTGCCAGTGCGTACAGGCCGTTCTACGAGCAGTACTTC. V usage is TRBV2 and J usage is TRBJ2-7, with D possibly being TRBD1 (5 bases). The CDR3 contains 13 residues. Trimming took off 9 bases at V and 3 bases at J, with 15 bases between the two ends. Germline CDR1 is SNHLY and CDR2 is FYNNEI.

CDR3 bases: TGTGCCATCAGTGAGGGGAACACAGATACGCAGTATTTT. Translating gives CAISEGNTDTQYF. The chain combines TRBV10-3 with TRBJ2-3, with D unresolved. The CDR3 runs 13 residues. Germline loops: CDR1 ENHRY, CDR2 SYGVKD. V gave up 2 bases and J gave up 2 bases, with 5 bases separating them.

The table lists this clone with a few counts. V and J are TRBV19 and TRBJ1-2; D might be TRBD1 (6 bases). The germline gives CDR1 LNHDA, CDR2 SQIVND (reference sequence). The CDR3 sequence is 12 residues long. Trimming left V 5 bases short and J 8 bases short, with 12 bases between. CDR3 protein: CASSFRGHGYTF. CDR3 in DNA: TGTGCCAGTAGTTTCCGGGGACACGGCTACACCTTC.

About this clone itself: Germline is not matched at one junction end, which may reflect a read error. The chain links TRBV4-1 to TRBJ2-7, with 10 positions matching TRBD2. CDR3 length: 13 residues. Germline assignment: CDR1 MGHRA and CDR2 YSYEKL. CDR3 bases: TGCGCCAGCAGCCAAAAGCGGGGGGGACTTCTGGAATTC. Its protein is CASSQKRGGLLEF.

This clone was counted once. V gene TRBV4-2 combines with J gene TRBJ2-3; D ambiguous. CDR1 is LGHNA, CDR2 YNFKEQ, per germline. The CDR3 totals 15 residues. Deletions cut 4 bases from V and 2 bases from J, with 13 bases between. The CDR3 loop is CASSPSILFTDTQYF. The CDR3 DNA is TGTGCCAGCAGCCCAAGTATCCTTTTCACAGATACGCAGTATTTT.

The table lists this clone with a few counts. The chain combines TRBV7-9 with TRBJ1-4; D perhaps matches TRBD1 (6 bases). This CDR3 is 13 amino acids long. V shed 4 bases and J shed 14 bases, with 17 bases lying between them. Looked up from germline, CDR1 is SEHNR and CDR2 is FQNEAQ (reference sequence). The DNA for the CDR3 is TGTGCCAGCAGCTCAGGGGTTCAACCGACTCTGTTTTTT. It specifies CASSSGVQPTLFF.

This clone was seen only a few times. The chain recombines TRBV9 with TRBJ1-3; D not certain. Germline V lookup: CDR1 SGDLS, CDR2 YYNGEE. Trimming stripped 3 bases from V and 0 bases from J, with 10 bases between. CDR3 length: 15 amino acids. CDR3 coding DNA: TGTGCCAGCAGCGCAGAGGACCGCTCTGGAAACACCATATATTTT. This gives the protein CASSAEDRSGNTIYF.

In its sample, this clone was seen a few times. The rearrangement links TRBV9 to TRBJ2-2; no firm D call. CDR1 and CDR2 (germline): SGDLS, YYNGEE. The ends were cut back, 0 bases at V and 5 bases at J, with 14 bases in the middle. The CDR3 sequence is 16 residues long. The CDR3 sequence: CASSVASSPHTGELFF. CDR3 DNA: TGTGCCAGCAGCGTAGCTTCCAGCCCTCATACCGGGGAGCTGTTTTTT.

V and J are TRBV11-2 and TRBJ2-4, with a weak D call TRBD2 (6 bases). This CDR3 is 17 amino acids long. With 2 bases removed from V and 0 bases from J, the gap between germline ends came to 14 bases. Looked up from germline, CDR1 is SGHAT and CDR2 is FQNNGV. CDR3 loop: CASSLIRQGLAKNIQYF. The DNA for the CDR3 is TGTGCCAGCAGCTTAATCCGCCAGGGACTAGCCAAAAACATTCAGTACTTC.

This clone was seen a few times. The J gene is TRBJ2-6, the V gene TRBV14; the D is unclear. The V gene lost 0 bases and the J gene lost 4 bases, with 10 bases spanning the gap. This CDR3 comprises 16 residues. Germline assignment: CDR1 SGHDN and CDR2 FVKESK. The CDR3 reads CASSQDRFYGANVLTF. Here the CDR3 DNA reads TGTGCCAGCAGCCAAGACAGGTTTTACGGGGCCAACGTCCTGACTTTC. Full variable domain (missing parts from reference TRBV14 and TRBJ2-6): EAGVTQFPSHSVIEKGQTVTLRCDPISGHDNLYWYRRVMGKEIKFLLHFVKESKQDESGMPNNRFLAERTGGTYSTLKVQPAELEDSGVYFCASSQDRFYGANVLTFGAGSRLTVL.

The chain has TRBV29-1 and TRBJ2-1; no clear D. Per the germline V gene, CDR1 is SQVTM and CDR2 is ANQGSEA. V lost 7 bases and J lost 0, with 16 bases in between. The CDR3 extends over 15 amino acids. This CDR3 is CSASGGVGSYNEQFF. As DNA, the CDR3 is TGCAGCGCCTCAGGTGGGGTGGGCTCCTACAATGAGCAGTTCTTC.